One and the same sample provided the 15 T cell receptor beta chains below, sequenced in a study of CD8 T cells in Susac syndrome. An input of about 0.5 to 1 ug of RNA was subjected to reverse transcription using random hexamers. Each CDR3 protein gets one entry after TCRdb re-called the immunoSEQ multiplex PCR reads with MiXCR. The table shows approximately 280,000 distinct CDR3 sequences, with approximately 81% occurring only once. Source material: CD8+ T cells from PBMCs. Receptors originate from a human donor with multiple sclerosis.

This rearrangement joins TRBV30 to TRBJ1-2; perhaps TRBD1 as D (6 bases). Trimming took 0 bases from V and 4 from J, leaving 12 bases between them. Germline V CDR1 and CDR2: GTSNPN, SVGIG (reference sequence). CDR3 size: 14 residues. CDR3 loop: CAWSVGGGSYGYTF. The DNA for the CDR3 is TGTGCCTGGAGTGTAGGGGGTGGGAGCTATGGCTACACCTTC.

The chain joins TRBV7-6 to TRBJ2-2, with 7 bases fitting TRBD2. V lost 1 base, J lost 6 bases, and 5 bases stayed unmatched. Germline V gene lookup returns CDR1 SGHVS and CDR2 FNYEAQ. The CDR3 sequence is 15 residues long. CDR3 sequence: CASSLGTSASGELFF. CDR3 bases: TGTGCCAGCAGCTTAGGAACTAGCGCGTCCGGGGAGCTGTTTTTT. Supplemented by reference TRBV7-6 and TRBJ2-2, the full variable domain reads GAGVSQSPRYKVTKRGQDVALRCDPISGHVSLYWYRQALGQGPEFLTYFNYEAQQDKSGLPNDRFSAERPEGSISTLTIQRTEQRDSAMYRCASSLGTSASGELFFGEGSRLTVL.

The chain uses TRBV6-5 and TRBJ2-7, with 7 bases identical to TRBD2. The CDR3 contains 17 residues. The ends lost 3 bases at V and 0 bases at J; junction bases unmatched: 11. Germline CDR1 and CDR2: MNHEY and SVGAGI. CDR3 bases: TGTGCCAGCAGTTATCCCCCTAGCGGAGTTAGCTCCTACGAGCAGTACTTC. Amino acids: CASSYPPSGVSSYEQYF.

There are a few counts of this clonotype. The gene calls are TRBV4-1 and TRBJ2-3, with unresolved D. Trimming took off 1 base at V and 2 bases at J, with 10 bases between the two ends. The length of the CDR3 is 15 residues. Germline-derived CDR1 and CDR2 are MGHRA and YSYEKL. Written as DNA, the CDR3 is TGCGCCAGCAGCCAAGTTCGTCAGTTCACAGATACGCAGTATTTT. Translation gives CASSQVRQFTDTQYF.

The genes are TRBV12-3 or TRBV12-4 and TRBJ1-5; 8 positions agree with TRBD1. The CDR3 extends over 13 amino acids. The J segment lost 6 bases and the V segment lost 6 bases, leaving 4 bases of the junction unmatched. CDR3 loop: CASSQTGVQPQHF. The CDR3 coding sequence is TGTGCCAGCAGCCAGACAGGGGTTCAGCCCCAGCATTTT.

The chain is built from TRBV15 and TRBJ1-3; no clear D. Germline values: CDR1 LNHNV, CDR2 YYDKDF (reference sequence). Trimming took 3 bases from V and 0 from J, leaving 12 bases between them. This CDR3 contains 16 residues. The CDR3 here is CATSSRGTASGNTIYF. In DNA form, the CDR3 reads TGTGCCACCAGCAGCCGCGGAACAGCCTCTGGAAACACCATATATTTT.

This sequence joins TRBV9 and TRBJ2-5; no firm D call. CDR3 length: 12 amino acids. Germline-derived CDR1 and CDR2 are SGDLS and YYNGEE. The V end lost 4 bases, the J end lost 2 bases, and 6 bases lay between the germline ends. The CDR3 sequence is CASSSHQETQYF. The CDR3 nucleotides read TGTGCCAGCAGCTCCCATCAAGAGACCCAGTACTTC.

The chain employs TRBV2 and TRBJ2-6; D is uncertain. CDR3 size: 18 residues. V dropped 3 bases and J dropped 0 bases, with 15 bases sitting between them. The germline CDR1 and CDR2 sequences are SNHLY and FYNNEI. DNA of the CDR3: TGTGCCAGCAGTGAGCTGATTCGGCTGAACTCTGGGGCCAACGTCCTGACTTTC. Residues: CASSELIRLNSGANVLTF.

The V call is TRBV7-2, the J call TRBJ2-2; D may be TRBD1 or TRBD2 (5 bases each). The CDR3 sequence is 17 residues long. Germline lookup yields CDR1 SGHTA and CDR2 FQGNSA. Trimming removed 1 base at V and 3 bases at J, with 15 bases between. CDR3 coding DNA: TGTGCCAGCAGCTTAGGTTTCACGGGGCAGGACACCGGGGAGCTGTTTTTT. Its translation: CASSLGFTGQDTGELFF.

V gene TRBV5-1 combines with J gene TRBJ1-4; D might be TRBD1 (6 bases). CDR3 length: 13 amino acids. Trimming stripped 7 bases from V and 2 bases from J, with 9 bases between. Germline V gene data show CDR1 as SGHRS and CDR2 as YFSETQ. CDR3 sequence: CASSTGTNEKLFF. In nucleotides, the CDR3 is TGCGCCAGCTCCACAGGGACTAATGAAAAACTGTTTTTT.

This clonotype appeared a few times. J is TRBJ2-1 and V is TRBV27; weak D call: TRBD1 (6 bases). Trimming removed 6 bases from V and 0 bases from J, with 18 bases in between. The CDR3 consists of 17 residues. The germline gives CDR1 MNHEY, CDR2 SMNVEV (reference sequence). CDR3 DNA sequence: TGTGCCAGCAGCCAGGGGCAAGGCCCCATCTCCTACAATGAGCAGTTCTTC. Amino acids: CASSQGQGPISYNEQFF.

The rearrangement links TRBV9 to TRBJ2-3, with D perhaps given as TRBD1 or TRBD2 (5 bases each). The V gene's germline CDR1 is SGDLS and CDR2 YYNGEE. The length of the CDR3 is 15 residues. Trimming pared 5 bases from V and 4 bases from J, leaving 17 bases between. CDR3 in amino acids: CASSIGARNPDTQYF. CDR3 coding DNA: TGTGCCAGCAGTATCGGGGCTCGCAATCCAGATACGCAGTATTTT. Supplemented by reference TRBV9 and TRBJ2-3, the full variable domain reads DSGVTQTPKHLITATGQRVTLRCSPRSGDLSVYWYQQSLDQGLQFLIQYYNGEERAKGNILERFSAQQFPDLHSELNLSSLELGDSALYFCASSIGARNPDTQYFGPGTRLTVL.

The chain links TRBV27 to TRBJ2-5; 7 bases align to TRBD1. The V and J ends lost 6 bases and 5 bases, in that order; junction bases with no gene match: 9. The V gene's germline CDR1 is MNHEY and CDR2 SMNVEV (reference sequence). This CDR3 spans 14 amino acids. CDR3 amino acids: CASRPYGTEETQYF. CDR3 nucleotides: TGTGCCAGCAGGCCCTACGGGACAGAGGAGACCCAGTACTTC.

This chain joins TRBV27 and TRBJ2-7, with 9 nucleotides matching TRBD2. CDR1 is MNHEY and CDR2 is SMNVEV in the germline V gene (reference sequence). V lost 6 bases and J lost 4; bases outside the gene matches: 7. The CDR3 totals 14 residues. The CDR3 nucleotides are TGTGCCAGCAGACCGGGACTAGCTGGATACGAGCAGTACTTC. Residues: CASRPGLAGYEQYF.

The J gene is TRBJ2-1, the V gene TRBV9, with 8 bases identical to TRBD2. This CDR3 region has 14 residues. Looked up from germline, CDR1 is SGDLS and CDR2 is YYNGEE. Trimming at V came to 1 base and at J to 9 bases, leaving 6 bases not matched to a gene. The CDR3 loop reads CASSVKSGSFEQFF. CDR3 sequence (DNA): TGTGCCAGCAGCGTAAAAAGCGGGAGTTTTGAGCAGTTCTTC.